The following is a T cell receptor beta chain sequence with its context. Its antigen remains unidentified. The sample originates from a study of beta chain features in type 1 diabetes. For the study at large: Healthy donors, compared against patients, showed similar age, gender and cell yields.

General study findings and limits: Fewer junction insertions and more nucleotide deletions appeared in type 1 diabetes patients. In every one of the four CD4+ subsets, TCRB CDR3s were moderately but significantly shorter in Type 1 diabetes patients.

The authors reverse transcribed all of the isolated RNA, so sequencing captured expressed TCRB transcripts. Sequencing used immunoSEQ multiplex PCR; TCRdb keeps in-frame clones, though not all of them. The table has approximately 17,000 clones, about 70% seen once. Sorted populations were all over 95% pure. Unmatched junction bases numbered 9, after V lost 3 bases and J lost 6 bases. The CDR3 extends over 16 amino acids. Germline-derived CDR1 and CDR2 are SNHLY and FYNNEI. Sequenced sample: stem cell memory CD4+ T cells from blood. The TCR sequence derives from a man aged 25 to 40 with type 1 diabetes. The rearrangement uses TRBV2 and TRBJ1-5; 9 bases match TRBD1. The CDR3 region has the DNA TGTGCCAGCAGTGAGAGACCGGGACAGGGATCTCAGCCCCAGCATTTT. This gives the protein CASSERPGQGSQPQHF.